One TCR beta chain is described in this entry. This CDR3 spans 14 amino acids. V shed 11 bases and J shed 0 bases, with 13 bases lying between them. Germline values: CDR1 KGHSH, CDR2 LQKENI. Clones were sequenced by immunoSEQ multiplex PCR, and TCRdb holds only the in-frame ones, with some missing. The sample carries roughly 120,000 clones, 88% recorded once. These data come from a study of control samples from healthy donors and cancer patients. This TCR was recovered from an older woman in good health. The material sequenced was blood. The chain is built from TRBV18 and TRBJ2-2; weak D call: TRBD2 (6 bases). DNA for the CDR3: TGTGCCGCCGGCGGGGCCGCGAACACCGGGGAGCTGTTTTTT. Amino acid sequence: CAAGGAANTGELFF.